This T cell receptor beta chain came from a study of regulatory T cells in long-lasting Graves disease. Study findings and constraints: Owing to a sample size that was small, accuracy may have been reduced.

Both iRepertoire HTBI primers and Arm-PCR of CDR3 regions were used to build the TCR beta libraries. The authors' processing: The identification of 60 or so TRBV and approximately 15 TRBJ segments was made across samples. From the multiplex PCR reads, TCRdb called clonotypes with MiXCR, one entry per CDR3 protein. TCRdb, not the authors, supplied the V and J calls. The sample has 440,000 or so distinct CDR3 sequences; roughly 15% are singletons. Time point specified: newly diagnosed GD, antithyroid drugs for less than 3 months. PBMCs provided the RNA from which the TCR library was made. This clonotype was seen repeatedly, ten times or more. Antigen specificity is unknown. Germline V gene lookup returns CDR1 MNHEY and CDR2 SVGEGT. The CDR3 totals 16 residues. The V gene end was trimmed by 0 bases and the J gene end by 7 bases; junction bases not matched to a gene: 6. This same sample was also taken into another study, of T cells in Graves' hyperthyroidism and ophthalmopathy. As reported in that work: Diagnostic decisions used clinical symptoms, serum thyroxine and TRAb, thyroid ultrasound and orbital computed tomography. The HTBI set primed first-round TCR CDR3 RT-PCR.

The chain has TRBV6-2 or TRBV6-3 and TRBJ2-7, with 13 nucleotides matching TRBD2. This TCR came from a woman in her 30s with Graves disease. The source material was peripheral blood mononuclear cells (PBMCs), sampled at new diagnosis, from a patient treated with antithyroid drugs. The CDR3 is CASSYSLGLAGEEQYF. In DNA form, the CDR3 reads TGTGCCAGCAGTTACTCTTTAGGACTAGCGGGAGAGGAGCAGTACTTC.